Below, 28 T cell receptor beta chains from the same sample are listed, as sequenced in a study of cytomegalovirus exposure and HLA in healthy donors. Assay used: immunoSEQ multiplex PCR; TCRdb lists only in-frame clones, some missing. Of about 120,000 clones listed, 89% were seen once; the top ten hold roughly 2%. Sequenced: PBMCs. The receptor set was obtained from a woman aged 18-29 years in good health and CMV-seronegative.

The rearrangement links TRBV14 to TRBJ2-7; 13 nucleotides line up with TRBD2. The CDR3 length is 14 residues. Germline lookup yields CDR1 SGHDN and CDR2 FVKESK. After removal of 5 bases from V and 7 bases from J, the junction contained 5 bases not matched to a gene. The chain's CDR3 is CASSTSGRGGEQYF. In nucleotides, the CDR3 is TGTGCCAGCAGCACTAGCGGGAGGGGCGGAGAGCAGTACTTC.

The rearrangement joins TRBV11-2 to TRBJ1-1, with D perhaps TRBD1 (6 bases). V shed 1 base and J shed 4 bases, with 16 bases lying between them. CDR1 SGHAT and CDR2 FQNNGV come from the germline V gene. The CDR3 contains 16 residues. In DNA, the CDR3 is TGTGCCAGCAGCTTAGCATTCAGCAGGGGAGCCACTGAAGCTTTCTTT. Translation: CASSLAFSRGATEAFF.

The V and J genes are TRBV4-1 and TRBJ2-7, with 9 bases that match TRBD1. The CDR3 consists of 18 residues. Per the germline V gene, CDR1 is MGHRA and CDR2 is YSYEKL. Germline trimming cut 1 base from V and 2 bases from J; bases unmatched to any gene: 12. CDR3 in amino acids: CASSQVRTGAPTTYEQYF. In DNA form, the CDR3 reads TGCGCCAGCAGCCAAGTTCGGACAGGGGCCCCTACCACCTACGAGCAGTACTTC.

V and J are TRBV5-1 and TRBJ2-6; a weak D match, TRBD2 (5 bases). Per germline, CDR1 SGHRS and CDR2 YFSETQ. The CDR3 loop spans 14 amino acids. The ends were cut back, 4 bases at V and 1 base at J, with 6 bases in the middle. In nucleotides, the CDR3 is TGCGCCAGCAGCCCGGGGTCTGGGGCCAACGTCCTGACTTTC. This sequence encodes CASSPGSGANVLTF.

This clone came up once. The rearrangement joins TRBV5-1 to TRBJ2-7; 8 bases align to TRBD1. The CDR3 runs to 16 residues. The trim removed 3 bases at V and 3 bases at J, leaving 11 bases unmatched. Germline V gene lookup returns CDR1 SGHRS and CDR2 YFSETQ. In nucleotides, the CDR3 is TGCGCCAGCAGCTGGAGTGGGGTGGGACAGGACTACGAGCAGTACTTC. It translates to CASSWSGVGQDYEQYF. Full variable domain (remainder filled in from reference TRBV5-1 and TRBJ2-7): KAGVTQTPRYLIKTRGQQVTLSCSPISGHRSVSWYQQTPGQGLQFLFEYFSETQRNKGNFPGRFSGRQFSNSRSEMNVSTLELGDSALYLCASSWSGVGQDYEQYFGPGTRLTVT.

The chain carries TRBV13 and TRBJ2-1; 8 bases line up with TRBD1. The CDR3 has 14 residues. V shed 6 bases, J shed 0 bases, and the junction held 1 base outside the gene matches. Per germline, CDR1 PRHDT and CDR2 FYEKMQ (reference sequence). CDR3 protein: CASRTGGSYNEQFF. The CDR3 coding sequence is TGTGCCAGCAGAACAGGGGGCTCCTACAATGAGCAGTTCTTC.

This chain connects TRBV5-5 to TRBJ2-1, with 7 bases aligning to TRBD2. The CDR3 sequence is 17 residues long. J lost 0 bases, V lost 0 bases, and 6 bases had no gene match. Per the germline V gene, CDR1 is SGHKS and CDR2 is YYEKEE (reference sequence). This chain's CDR3 is CASSLGTAGVSYNEQFF. As DNA, the CDR3 is TGTGCCAGCAGCTTGGGGACGGCGGGGGTCTCCTACAATGAGCAGTTCTTC.

The chain couples TRBV28 to TRBJ2-7; 13 nucleotides agree with TRBD2. CDR3 size: 15 residues. V lost 5 bases and J lost 5; bases outside the gene matches: 6. Per germline, CDR1 MDHEN and CDR2 SYDVKM. In DNA, the CDR3 is TGTGCCAGCAGTCCCCCGACTAGCGGGAGGAACGAGCAGTACTTC. Translating gives CASSPPTSGRNEQYF.

V is TRBV5-4 and J is TRBJ2-7, with 8 bases matching TRBD1. The CDR3 consists of 14 residues. V dropped 4 bases and J dropped 5; count of bases not matched to a gene: 8. Germline V gives CDR1 SGHNT, CDR2 YYREEE (reference sequence). CDR3: CASSLRTGIDEQYF. The CDR3 coding sequence is TGTGCCAGCAGCCTTCGGACAGGGATCGACGAGCAGTACTTC. Together with reference TRBV5-4 and TRBJ2-7, the CDR3 gives the full variable domain: ETGVTQSPTHLIKTRGQQVTLRCSSQSGHNTVSWYQQALGQGPQFIFQYYREEENGRGNFPPRFSGLQFPNYSSELNVNALELDDSALYLCASSLRTGIDEQYFGPGTRLTVT.

V gene TRBV5-8 combines with J gene TRBJ1-1; D uncertain. Germline-derived CDR1 and CDR2 are SGHTS and YDEGEE. V lost 2 bases and J lost 1, with 6 bases in between. The CDR3 is 13 residues long. DNA for the CDR3: TGTGCCAGCAGCTTCCGGTGGAACACTGAAGCTTTCTTT. It is translated as CASSFRWNTEAFF. The full variable domain, with the rest looked up from reference TRBV5-8 and TRBJ1-1, is EAGVTQSPTHLIKTRGQQATLRCSPISGHTSVYWYQQALGLGLQFLLWYDEGEERNRGNFPPRFSGRQFPNYSSELNVNALELEDSALYLCASSFRWNTEAFFGQGTRLTVV.

The genes are TRBV27 and TRBJ2-7; 7 bases fit TRBD2. Germline V gene sequence: CDR1 MNHEY, CDR2 SMNVEV (reference sequence). This CDR3 region has 15 residues. After removal of 6 bases from V and 1 base from J, the junction contained 9 bases not matched to a gene. CDR3 protein: CASRKGLAESYEQYF. In DNA form, the CDR3 reads TGTGCCAGCAGGAAAGGGCTAGCGGAGTCCTACGAGCAGTACTTC.

This clone came up many times. V gene TRBV27 combines with J gene TRBJ1-1; 7 bases line up with TRBD1. From germline, CDR1 is MNHEY and CDR2 SMNVEV (reference sequence). J gave up 2 bases and V 5 bases, and 5 bases lay outside the gene matches. The CDR3 runs 14 residues. For the CDR3, the DNA is TGTGCCAGCAGTCGGACAGGCTATAACACTGAAGCTTTCTTT. Translating it yields CASSRTGYNTEAFF.

The chain joins TRBV5-1 to TRBJ2-3; 10 nucleotides align to TRBD1. The CDR3 totals 16 residues. The germline CDR1 and CDR2 sequences are SGHRS and YFSETQ. The trim removed 6 bases at V and 3 bases at J, leaving 10 bases unmatched. CDR3 protein: CASTLPWDRGTDTQYF. CDR3 nucleotides: TGCGCCAGCACCCTACCTTGGGACAGGGGTACAGATACGCAGTATTTT.

This clone appeared once. The chain joins TRBV27 to TRBJ2-1; 12 bases are shared with TRBD2. V was clipped by 6 bases and J by 8 bases; unmatched bases: 8. In germline, CDR1 is MNHEY, CDR2 SMNVEV (reference sequence). The CDR3 runs 15 residues. The CDR3 loop reads CASSLTSGSMDEQFF. The CDR3 coding sequence is TGTGCCAGCAGCCTGACTAGCGGGAGTATGGATGAGCAGTTCTTC.

The chain combines TRBV7-2 with TRBJ1-3, with TRBD1 as a possible D gene (5 bases). V dropped 6 bases and J dropped 0 bases, with 9 bases sitting between them. The V gene's germline CDR1 is SGHTA and CDR2 FQGNSA. This CDR3 comprises 14 residues. The DNA for the CDR3 is TGTGCCAGCAGTCAGGGTTACTCTGGAAACACCATATATTTT. Translating gives CASSQGYSGNTIYF.

The genes are TRBV11-2 and TRBJ2-2, with TRBD1 identical over 7 bases. The CDR3 runs 16 residues. Germline CDR1 SGHAT, CDR2 FQNNGV. V trimming: 8 bases; J trimming: 6 bases; junction bases outside the gene matches: 15. The chain's CDR3 is CASLGQESSGAGELFF. The CDR3 DNA sequence: TGTGCCAGCTTAGGACAGGAATCGAGTGGGGCCGGGGAGCTGTTTTTT.

The V call is TRBV5-1, the J call TRBJ2-5; 12 positions agree with TRBD2. CDR3 length: 17 amino acids. Germline V lookup: CDR1 SGHRS, CDR2 YFSETQ. Trimming cost V 0 bases and J 5 bases; bases outside gene matches: 8. The CDR3 protein is CASSLASTSGGGETQYF. CDR3 sequence (DNA): TGCGCCAGCAGCTTGGCCTCGACTAGCGGGGGCGGGGAGACCCAGTACTTC.

The chain joins TRBV7-9 to TRBJ2-7; D is uncertain. Between the trimmed V and J ends, which lost 1 base and 6 bases, there was a span of 13 bases. The CDR3 spans 14 residues. The germline V gene has CDR1 SEHNR and CDR2 FQNEAQ (reference sequence). The CDR3 coding sequence is TGTGCCAGCAGCTTAGGTGAGGTCGGCGCCGAGCAGTACTTC. Amino acids: CASSLGEVGAEQYF.

The V call is TRBV30, the J call TRBJ1-2; D not certain. The CDR3 covers 11 residues. The ends were cut back, 1 base at V and 6 bases at J, with 6 bases in the middle. Per germline, CDR1 GTSNPN and CDR2 SVGIG (reference sequence). The CDR3 DNA follows: TGTGCCTGGAGTGGCGCTCATGGCTACACCTTC. Translation gives CAWSGAHGYTF.

The V call is TRBV6-4, the J call TRBJ2-4, with TRBD1 identical over 8 bases. The CDR3 consists of 13 residues. Trimming at V came to 6 bases and at J to 6 bases, leaving 4 bases not matched to a gene. Germline CDR1 is MRHNA and CDR2 is SNTAGT. In DNA, the CDR3 is TGTGCCAGCAGCACCGGACAGGGAAACATTCAGTACTTC. This codes for CASSTGQGNIQYF.

The rearrangement joins TRBV7-8 to TRBJ1-5; weak D call: TRBD1 (6 bases). The V gene lost 1 base and the J gene lost 3 bases, with 7 bases spanning the gap. The CDR3 sequence is 14 residues long. Germline V lookup: CDR1 SGHVS, CDR2 FQNEAQ. The CDR3 loop reads CASSLGTDNQPQHF. CDR3 nucleotides: TGTGCCAGCAGCTTAGGGACAGACAATCAGCCCCAGCATTTT.

The gene calls are TRBV11-2 and TRBJ2-1; TRBD1 matches 7 bases. V shed 4 bases, J shed 5 bases, and the junction held 11 bases outside the gene matches. The length of the CDR3 is 16 residues. Germline V CDR1 and CDR2: SGHAT, FQNNGV. This CDR3 is CASSSRQGKRNNEQFF. Here the CDR3 DNA reads TGTGCCAGCAGCTCCCGACAGGGAAAGAGGAACAATGAGCAGTTCTTC.

The chain employs TRBV10-3 and TRBJ2-5, with TRBD1 matching over 9 bases. With V trimmed by 8 bases and J by 2 bases, 9 bases remained unmatched. The CDR3 consists of 15 residues. CDR1 ENHRY and CDR2 SYGVKD come from the germline V gene. The CDR3 sequence is CAIATGGGRQETQYF. The CDR3 region has the DNA TGTGCCATCGCAACAGGGGGCGGTCGGCAAGAGACCCAGTACTTC.

The rearrangement links TRBV4-1 to TRBJ2-7; 10 nucleotides match TRBD2. The CDR3 is 17 residues long. Germline lookup yields CDR1 MGHRA and CDR2 YSYEKL. V shed 0 bases, J shed 3 bases, and the junction held 8 bases outside the gene matches. The chain's CDR3 is CASSQDQREGYDYEQYF. The CDR3 DNA reads TGCGCCAGCAGCCAAGACCAGCGGGAGGGATATGACTACGAGCAGTACTTC.

The gene calls are TRBV28 and TRBJ1-2; D is possibly TRBD1 (5 bases). Germline assignment: CDR1 MDHEN and CDR2 SYDVKM. V gave up 5 bases and J gave up 0 bases, with 7 bases separating them. This CDR3 spans 13 amino acids. Here the CDR3 reads CASSAGSNYGYTF. CDR3 DNA: TGTGCCAGCAGTGCAGGGTCTAACTATGGCTACACCTTC.

This chain uses TRBV19 with TRBJ2-7; 12 bases are a match to TRBD2. Germline V gives CDR1 LNHDA, CDR2 SQIVND (reference sequence). V was clipped by 6 bases and J by 8 bases; unmatched bases: 5. The CDR3 is made up of 13 amino acids. The CDR3 loop reads CASRPGLAGKQYF. DNA of the CDR3: TGTGCCAGTAGACCCGGACTAGCGGGAAAGCAGTACTTC.

The chain couples TRBV7-3 to TRBJ2-7; tentative D call: TRBD2 (5 bases). CDR3 length equals 15 residues. Germline loops: CDR1 SGHTA, CDR2 FQGTGA. V lost 6 bases to trimming and J lost 0 bases, with 15 bases between them. In DNA form, the CDR3 reads TGTGCCAGCAGTCTCCGCGGAGGAAGCTCCTACGAGCAGTACTTC. Residues: CASSLRGGSSYEQYF.

This chain joins TRBV13 and TRBJ2-1; no clear D gene. Germline V gene data show CDR1 as PRHDT and CDR2 as FYEKMQ (reference sequence). V was trimmed by 1 base and J by 0 bases, leaving 7 bases between them. The CDR3 length is 15 residues. CDR3 sequence: CASSLAQYSYNEQFF. The CDR3 DNA is TGTGCCAGCAGCTTAGCTCAGTACTCCTACAATGAGCAGTTCTTC.